What follows are 20 T cell receptor beta chains derived from one specimen sequenced in a study of cytomegalovirus exposure and HLA in healthy donors. The PCR was carried out with 60 Vbeta primers and 13 Jbeta primers. The protocol was immunoSEQ multiplex PCR, while the TCRdb copy is restricted to in-frame clones and leaves out a portion. The sample has 150,000 to 200,000 clones; around 83% are singletons. Sequencing was performed on PBMCs. The receptor set was obtained from a middle-aged woman in good health and CMV-seronegative.

The V and J genes are TRBV27 and TRBJ1-5; perhaps TRBD1 as D (6 bases). With 2 bases removed from V and 4 bases from J, the gap between germline ends came to 12 bases. There are 15 residues in the CDR3. The germline CDR1 and CDR2 sequences are MNHEY and SMNVEV (reference sequence). The CDR3, as DNA: TGTGCCAGCAGTTTACTTGGACAGAGGAATCAGCCCCAGCATTTT. It encodes CASSLLGQRNQPQHF.

This clone appeared a single time. The chain couples TRBV9 to TRBJ2-7; 9 bases agree with TRBD1. The CDR3 has 15 amino acids. CDR1 SGDLS and CDR2 YYNGEE come from the germline V gene. V lost 4 bases and J lost 1; bases outside the gene matches: 6. The DNA for the CDR3 is TGTGCCAGCAGCCTCCGGGACAGGGCTTCCTACGAGCAGTACTTC. Translation: CASSLRDRASYEQYF.

The chain has TRBV7-2 and TRBJ1-3; 8 nucleotides match TRBD1. The germline CDR1 and CDR2 sequences are SGHTA and FQGNSA. V was pared by 5 bases and J by 9 bases, with 9 bases of the junction left unmatched. The CDR3 totals 14 residues. Written as DNA, the CDR3 is TGTGCCAGCAGCATCACAGGGGGGCCAGGCACCATATATTTT. Protein sequence: CASSITGGPGTIYF. The full variable domain, its missing parts supplied by reference TRBV7-2 and TRBJ1-3, is GAGVSQSPSNKVTEKGKDVELRCDPISGHTALYWYRQSLGQGLEFLIYFQGNSAPDKSGLPSDRFSAERTGGSVSTLTIQRTQQEDSAVYLCASSITGGPGTIYFGEGSWLTVV.

The J gene is TRBJ2-1, the V gene TRBV19; the match to TRBD2 covers 7 bases. Germline assignment: CDR1 LNHDA and CDR2 SQIVND (reference sequence). Trimming at V came to 7 bases and at J to 6 bases, leaving 15 bases not matched to a gene. The CDR3 loop spans 16 amino acids. DNA of the CDR3: TGTGCCAGTACCGTTTTGGGAGGGACCTATGGCAATGAGCAGTTCTTC. Translating it yields CASTVLGGTYGNEQFF.

V usage is TRBV19 and J usage is TRBJ1-1, with a tentative D call TRBD1 (6 bases). Germline V lookup: CDR1 LNHDA, CDR2 SQIVND (reference sequence). The CDR3 sequence is 15 residues long. V shed 5 bases and J shed 0 bases, with 13 bases lying between them. The CDR3 loop is CASSSSRTVNTEAFF. Written as DNA, the CDR3 is TGTGCCAGTAGTTCCTCCCGGACAGTGAACACTGAAGCTTTCTTT.

The J gene is TRBJ1-1, the V gene TRBV15; perhaps TRBD1 as D (5 bases). This CDR3 is 14 amino acids long. Germline V gene data show CDR1 as LNHNV and CDR2 as YYDKDF (reference sequence). V lost 2 bases to trimming and J lost 4 bases, with 11 bases between them. Written as DNA, the CDR3 is TGTGCCACCAGCAGAAACTTGGGGGGCACTGAAGCTTTCTTT. Translation gives CATSRNLGGTEAFF.

The chain has TRBV2 and TRBJ1-3; 7 positions agree with TRBD1. The J segment lost 0 bases and the V segment lost 4 bases, leaving 6 bases of the junction unmatched. This CDR3 is 16 amino acids long. The V gene's germline CDR1 is SNHLY and CDR2 FYNNEI. CDR3 coding DNA: TGTGCCAGCAGTGGGGGAGGACAGGTCTCTGGAAACACCATATATTTT. It yields the protein CASSGGGQVSGNTIYF.

The table lists this clone with a few counts. This chain uses TRBV5-1 with TRBJ2-1; tentative D call: TRBD1 (5 bases). The CDR3 totals 14 residues. The germline V gene has CDR1 SGHRS and CDR2 YFSETQ. V lost 6 bases and J 5 bases, leaving 15 bases between the germline ends. DNA for the CDR3: TGCGCCAGCACCCCTAGGGGTCGGAACAATGAGCAGTTCTTC. Encoded protein: CASTPRGRNNEQFF.

The gene calls are TRBV7-2 and TRBJ2-1, with 7 nucleotides matching TRBD2. The CDR3 is made up of 15 amino acids. The J segment lost 3 bases and the V segment lost 1 base, leaving 3 bases of the junction unmatched. Germline V lookup: CDR1 SGHTA, CDR2 FQGNSA. The CDR3 sequence is CASSLGTSYYNEQFF. The DNA of the CDR3 is TGTGCCAGCAGCTTAGGGACTAGTTACTACAATGAGCAGTTCTTC.

The chain combines TRBV5-1 with TRBJ1-1; D is uncertain. V was clipped by 0 bases and J by 4 bases, with 10 bases between them. The CDR3 has 14 amino acids. From germline, CDR1 is SGHRS and CDR2 YFSETQ. The CDR3 DNA reads TGCGCCAGCAGCTTGGCCGGGGATTCCACTGAAGCTTTCTTT. This codes for CASSLAGDSTEAFF.

The chain joins TRBV4-2 to TRBJ2-3, with D perhaps matching TRBD2 (6 bases). The V gene's germline CDR1 is LGHNA and CDR2 YNFKEQ. The V gene lost 2 bases and the J gene lost 9 bases, with 18 bases spanning the gap. This CDR3 has 15 amino acids. The CDR3 DNA reads as TGTGCCAGCAGCCAAACCCCTAGCGATGGGGAGACGCAGTATTTT. It is translated as CASSQTPSDGETQYF.

V is TRBV4-1 and J is TRBJ2-2; 9 bases map to TRBD2. Germline CDR1 reads MGHRA; CDR2 reads YSYEKL. The junction had 1 base not matched to a gene; V was cut back by 3 bases and J by 5 bases. The CDR3 is made up of 14 amino acids. This CDR3 reads CASSHTSGTGELFF. CDR3 DNA: TGCGCCAGCAGCCACACTAGCGGGACCGGGGAGCTGTTTTTT.

The chain combines TRBV27 with TRBJ1-1; 10 bases fit TRBD1. The trim removed 9 bases at V and 1 base at J, leaving 8 bases unmatched. The CDR3 totals 15 residues. In germline, CDR1 is MNHEY, CDR2 SMNVEV (reference sequence). The CDR3: CASSGTGVGNTEAFF. CDR3 bases: TGTGCCAGTTCCGGGACAGGGGTGGGGAACACTGAAGCTTTCTTT.

The chain employs TRBV2 and TRBJ2-1; D gene uncertain. V was shortened by 7 bases and J by 0 bases, with 10 bases between the two germline ends. CDR3 size: 14 residues. Germline CDR1 SNHLY, CDR2 FYNNEI. DNA of the CDR3: TGTGCCAGCATCCTGGCCATCTCCTACAATGAGCAGTTCTTC. This codes for CASILAISYNEQFF.

The gene calls are TRBV29-1 and TRBJ1-5, with a weak D call TRBD1 (5 bases). The germline V and J ends were trimmed by 4 bases and 4 bases, with 11 bases remaining between them. The germline gives CDR1 SQVTM, CDR2 ANQGSEA. CDR3 size: 13 residues. In DNA form, the CDR3 reads TGCAGCGTTGGCGGGACGTCAAATCAGCCCCAGCATTTT. It translates to CSVGGTSNQPQHF.

The gene calls are TRBV4-1 and TRBJ1-2, with D possibly matching TRBD1 (6 bases). With 0 bases removed from V and 4 bases from J, the gap between germline ends came to 12 bases. CDR1 MGHRA and CDR2 YSYEKL come from the germline V gene. The CDR3 is 15 residues long. The CDR3 DNA sequence: TGCGCCAGCAGCCAAGATCCCACAGGGTTCTATGGCTACACCTTC. It codes for CASSQDPTGFYGYTF.

A single count supports this clone. The chain links TRBV11-1 to TRBJ1-2; a possible D gene is TRBD1 (6 bases). Germline-derived CDR1 and CDR2 are SGHAT and FQDESV (reference sequence). This CDR3 has 14 residues. V was trimmed by 2 bases and J by 6 bases, leaving 13 bases between them. The CDR3 is CASSLFTGKDGYTF. CDR3 DNA sequence: TGTGCCAGCAGCTTATTTACAGGGAAGGATGGCTACACCTTC.

The rearrangement joins TRBV7-2 to TRBJ1-2; 9 nucleotides agree with TRBD1. The CDR3 sequence is 14 residues long. Germline CDR1 and CDR2: SGHTA and FQGNSA. With 5 bases clipped from V and 7 bases from J, the junction kept 8 bases outside the gene matches. CDR3 region: CASSPQGAQVGYTF. The DNA of the CDR3 is TGTGCCAGCAGCCCACAGGGGGCTCAGGTTGGCTACACCTTC.

This chain connects TRBV12-1 to TRBJ2-7; the table assigns TRBD2, which was not confirmed against the DNA. TRBV12-1 corresponds to a pseudogene. The CDR3 covers 17 residues. As DNA, the CDR3 is TGTGCCAGCAGCTTTCGTGTGCTCAGACTAGCGGGATTCGAGCAGTACGTC. Its translation: CASSFRVLRLAGFEQYV.

The rearrangement links TRBV6-1 to TRBJ2-3; TRBD2 matches at 10 bases. Germline trimming cut 6 bases from V and 4 bases from J; bases unmatched to any gene: 4. Per germline, CDR1 MNHNS and CDR2 SASEGT. The CDR3 has 14 residues. CDR3 in DNA: TGTGCCAGCAGGAGTAGCGGGAGGCCAGATACGCAGTATTTT. It yields the protein CASRSSGRPDTQYF.